The entry below describes one T cell receptor beta chain. This sample is part of a study of blood T cell repertoires in COVID-19. Study-wide context: Spain, Italy and the United States supplied samples that represented acute and convalescent COVID-19. PBMCs, B-cell-depleted T cells, or T cells provided the cDNA or gDNA that made up the material.

In the study's own analysis: Counts of nucleated cells, estimated from reference gene primer amplification, were obtained. Sequencing was performed with immunoSEQ multiplex PCR; in TCRdb, only in-frame clones are kept and a portion is missing. That table supplies the V and J calls and clone size; D and trimming were determined from the DNA. The sample lists roughly 180,000 clones; over 75% were seen once. The V and J ends lost 0 bases and 4 bases, in that order; junction bases with no gene match: 6. This CDR3 contains 15 residues. The germline V gene has CDR1 SGDLS and CDR2 YYNGEE. Material for sequencing was peripheral blood. This TCR derives from a man between 60 and 70 years old who had recovered from COVID-19. The V and J genes are TRBV9 and TRBJ2-5; 7 bases align to TRBD2. CDR3 in amino acids: CASSVAAGRGETQYF. The CDR3 DNA is TGTGCCAGCAGCGTAGCAGCAGGGAGGGGAGAGACCCAGTACTTC.